This T cell receptor beta chain was recorded in a study of CD8 T cells in Susac syndrome. With 5 bases clipped from V and 5 bases from J, the junction kept 6 bases outside the gene matches. The length of the CDR3 is 14 residues. Germline loops: CDR1 LGHDT, CDR2 YNNKEL (reference sequence). Sequencing of TCR beta was undertaken in CD8+ and CD4+ T cells derived from blood. Roughly 0.45 to 1 ug RNA was reverse transcribed with random hexamers. By means of immunoSEQ multiplex PCR, TCR beta CDR3 spanning 54 Vbeta and 13 Jbeta underwent amplification. MiXCR, run by TCRdb on the immunoSEQ multiplex PCR reads, gives a single entry per CDR3 protein. The table records about 120,000 distinct CDR3 sequences, 90% to 95% of them present only once.

The chain links TRBV3-1 to TRBJ1-1; 9 bases match TRBD1. This TCR was recovered from a human donor with multiple sclerosis. The sample consisted of CD4+ T cells from PBMCs. CDR3: CASSYGTGRTEAFF. CDR3 DNA sequence: TGTGCCAGCAGCTATGGGACAGGGCGTACTGAAGCTTTCTTT.